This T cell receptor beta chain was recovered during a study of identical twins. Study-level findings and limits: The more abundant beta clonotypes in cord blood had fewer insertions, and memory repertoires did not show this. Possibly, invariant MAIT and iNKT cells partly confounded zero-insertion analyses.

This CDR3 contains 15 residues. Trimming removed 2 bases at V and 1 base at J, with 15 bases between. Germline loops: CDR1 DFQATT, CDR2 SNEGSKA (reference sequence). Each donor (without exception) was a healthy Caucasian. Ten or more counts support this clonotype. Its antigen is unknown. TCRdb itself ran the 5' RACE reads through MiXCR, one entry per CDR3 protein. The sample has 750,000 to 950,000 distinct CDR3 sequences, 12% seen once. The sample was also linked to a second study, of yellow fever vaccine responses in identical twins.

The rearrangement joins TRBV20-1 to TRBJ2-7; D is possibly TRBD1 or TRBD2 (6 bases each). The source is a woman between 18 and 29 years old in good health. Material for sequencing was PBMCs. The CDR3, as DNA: TGCAGTGCTAGATCGGAGGGGGGATCGTCCTACGAGCAGTACGTC. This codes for CSARSEGGSSYEQYV.